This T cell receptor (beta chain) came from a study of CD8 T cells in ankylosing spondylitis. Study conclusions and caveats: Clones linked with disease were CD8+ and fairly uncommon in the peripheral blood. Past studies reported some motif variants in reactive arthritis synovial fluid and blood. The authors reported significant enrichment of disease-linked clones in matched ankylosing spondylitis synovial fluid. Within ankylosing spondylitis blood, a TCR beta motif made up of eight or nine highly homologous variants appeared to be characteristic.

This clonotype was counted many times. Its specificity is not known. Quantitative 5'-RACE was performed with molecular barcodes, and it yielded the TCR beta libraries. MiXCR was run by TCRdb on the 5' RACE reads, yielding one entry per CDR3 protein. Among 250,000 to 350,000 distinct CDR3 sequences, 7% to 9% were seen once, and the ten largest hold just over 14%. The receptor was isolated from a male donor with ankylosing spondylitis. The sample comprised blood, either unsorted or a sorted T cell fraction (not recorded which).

The CDR3, as DNA: TGTGCCATCAGTGGGATAAATTCACCCCTCCACTTT. Its translation: CAISGINSPLHF. The chain combines TRBV10-3 with TRBJ1-6; D unclear. Germline V gene data show CDR1 as ENHRY and CDR2 as SYGVKD. This CDR3 region has 12 residues. Trimming took 4 bases from V and 7 from J, leaving 5 bases between them.